This T cell receptor beta chain comes out of a study of blood T cell repertoires in COVID-19. Whole-study context: The study drew acute and convalescent COVID-19 samples from the United States, Italy and Spain. From T cells, B-cell-depleted T cells, or PBMCs came the material, which was cDNA or gDNA.

Germline CDR1 is MNHEY and CDR2 is SVGEGT. CDR3 length: 17 amino acids. With 5 bases removed from V and 1 base from J, the gap between germline ends came to 18 bases. Original methodology: For nucleated cells, counts were estimated from reference gene primer amplification. Assay: immunoSEQ multiplex PCR; the TCRdb copy retains only in-frame clones and omits some. Clonal size and the V and J genes are those of that table, whereas D and trimming came from the DNA. Of under 300,000 clones in the sample, around 86% were seen once. Sample: peripheral blood. The chain combines TRBV6-2 or TRBV6-3 with TRBJ2-1, with D hard to call. The sequence derives from a woman in her fifties or sixties with active or convalescent COVID-19. In DNA, the CDR3 is TGTGCCAGCAGTCCCGCGAGTCCCCCTAGGTCCTACAATGAGCAGTTCTTC. Its translation: CASSPASPPRSYNEQFF.